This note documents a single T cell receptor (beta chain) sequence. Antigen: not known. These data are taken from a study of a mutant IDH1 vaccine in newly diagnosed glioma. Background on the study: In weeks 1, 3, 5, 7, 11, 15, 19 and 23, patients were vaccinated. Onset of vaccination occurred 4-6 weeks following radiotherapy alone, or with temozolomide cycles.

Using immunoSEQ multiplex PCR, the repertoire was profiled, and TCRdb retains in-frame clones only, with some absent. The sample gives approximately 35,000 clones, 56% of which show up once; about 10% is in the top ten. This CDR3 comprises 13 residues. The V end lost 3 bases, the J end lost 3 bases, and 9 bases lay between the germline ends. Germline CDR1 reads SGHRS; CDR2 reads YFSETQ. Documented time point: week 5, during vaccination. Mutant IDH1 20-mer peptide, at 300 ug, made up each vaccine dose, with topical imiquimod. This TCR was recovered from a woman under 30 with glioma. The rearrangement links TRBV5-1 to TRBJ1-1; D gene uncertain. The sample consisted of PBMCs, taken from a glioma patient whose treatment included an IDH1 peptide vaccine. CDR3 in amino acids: CASSSYSDTEAFF. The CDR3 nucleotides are TGCGCCAGCAGCTCGTATTCGGACACTGAAGCTTTCTTT.